A selection of T cell receptor beta chains follows, all from one sample in a study of cytomegalovirus exposure and HLA in healthy donors. Here immunoSEQ multiplex PCR was the method, and the copy in TCRdb shows in-frame clones only, minus some. Here the sample spans about 120,000 clones, around 62% being singletons. Material for sequencing was PBMCs. The source of these receptors is a woman in her 40s in good health and CMV-seropositive. CDR3s include the opening cysteine and the closing phenylalanine or tryptophan. Fields, in order: CDR3 protein, V gene, J gene.

CDR3 protein: CASSISGTRGEQFF; V gene: TRBV19; J gene: TRBJ2-1
CDR3 protein: CASSQESSGGYNEQFF; V gene: TRBV4-3; J gene: TRBJ2-1
CDR3 protein: CASSVGTTSSYEQYF; V gene: TRBV9; J gene: TRBJ2-7
CDR3 protein: CASSYLQVNTGELFF; V gene: TRBV7-2; J gene: TRBJ2-2
CDR3 protein: CASSLFRKETQYF; V gene: TRBV7-2; J gene: TRBJ2-5
CDR3 protein: CASSLGRVAEAFF; V gene: TRBV5-1; J gene: TRBJ1-1
CDR3 protein: CAISVASASTDTQYF; V gene: TRBV10-3; J gene: TRBJ2-3
CDR3 protein: CASSDGDRGLGDEQYF; V gene: TRBV6-1; J gene: TRBJ2-7
CDR3 protein: CASSVDLDTQYF; V gene: TRBV5-1; J gene: TRBJ2-3
CDR3 protein: CASSIGQAGNQPQHF; V gene: TRBV19; J gene: TRBJ1-5
CDR3 protein: CASDHAEGQPQHF; V gene: TRBV12-5; J gene: TRBJ1-5
CDR3 protein: CASSEGYRSYEQYF; V gene: TRBV6-5; J gene: -
CDR3 protein: CASSAVGGRSHNEQFF; V gene: TRBV6-4; J gene: TRBJ2-1
CDR3 protein: CASSSGTDQETQYF; V gene: TRBV5-6; J gene: TRBJ2-5
CDR3 protein: CNEGGQGKEETQYF; V gene: TRBV29-1; J gene: TRBJ2-5
CDR3 protein: CAWAAPSGRLGYEQYF; V gene: TRBV30; J gene: TRBJ2-7
CDR3 protein: CASSLGLGGGSYEQYF; V gene: TRBV5-1; J gene: -
CDR3 protein: CGSQISGANVLTF; V gene: TRBV28; J gene: TRBJ2-6
CDR3 protein: CASSLVSDSQETQYF; V gene: TRBV5-1; J gene: TRBJ2-5
CDR3 protein: CASSRTGISEQYF; V gene: TRBV5-1; J gene: TRBJ2-7
CDR3 protein: CASSVMRATDTQYF; V gene: TRBV9; J gene: TRBJ2-3
CDR3 protein: CASSRTSFDTQYF; V gene: TRBV2; J gene: TRBJ2-3
CDR3 protein: CASSLISTRRTSLYEQYF; V gene: TRBV13; J gene: TRBJ2-7
CDR3 protein: CASSTPKGVTNYGYTF; V gene: TRBV19; J gene: TRBJ1-2
CDR3 protein: CASSSWGQGTEQYF; V gene: TRBV28; J gene: TRBJ2-7
CDR3 protein: CASSNELGAGGPHLEQYF; V gene: TRBV7-9; J gene: TRBJ2-7
CDR3 protein: CSVEVTATDTQYF; V gene: TRBV29-1; J gene: TRBJ2-3
CDR3 protein: CSGVAGVENEQYF; V gene: TRBV29-1; J gene: TRBJ2-7
CDR3 protein: CASSVRGNQPQHF; V gene: TRBV9; J gene: TRBJ1-5